Below are 29 T cell receptor beta chains sequenced from a single sample in a study of cytomegalovirus exposure and HLA in healthy donors. 60 Vbeta and 13 Jbeta primers were used in PCR. Libraries were prepared by immunoSEQ multiplex PCR; TCRdb keeps only in-frame clonotypes and omits some of them. This table has approximately 190,000 clones, approximately 81% appearing once. Specimen: PBMCs. The receptors originated from a man over 45 in good health and CMV-seronegative.

This clone has only a few counts. The chain joins TRBV18 to TRBJ2-2; tentative D call: TRBD1 (6 bases). Germline-derived CDR1 and CDR2 are KGHSH and LQKENI. Trimming cost V 6 bases and J 9 bases, with 14 bases left between them. This CDR3 region has 13 residues. Here the CDR3 reads CASSTGLSRELFF. The CDR3, as DNA: TGTGCCAGCTCTACAGGGTTGAGCCGGGAGCTGTTTTTT.

As regards this clone: The junction departs from germline at one end; a sequencing error may be responsible. The rearrangement joins TRBV7-9 to TRBJ1-2; no clear D. The germline V gene encodes CDR1 SEHNR and CDR2 FQNEAQ (reference sequence). CDR3 size: 13 residues. CDR3 loop: CSSSLAQAYDYTF. For the CDR3, the DNA is TGTTCCAGCAGCTTAGCGCAAGCCTATGACTACACCTTC.

Concerning this clone: The junction does not match germline at one end; this may be a read error. The chain links TRBV6-4 to TRBJ2-5; D might be TRBD1 (6 bases). This CDR3 comprises 14 residues. The germline gives CDR1 MRHNA, CDR2 SNTAGT. CDR3 sequence reads: CASSESGDHETQYF. The CDR3 DNA reads TGTGCCAGCAGTGAGTCAGGGGACCACGAGACCCAGTACTTC.

The V and J genes are TRBV27 and TRBJ2-1, with 8 bases fitting TRBD1. V trimming: 6 bases; J trimming: 4 bases; junction bases outside the gene matches: 11. Per the germline V gene, CDR1 is MNHEY and CDR2 is SMNVEV (reference sequence). The CDR3 is made up of 16 amino acids. The DNA for the CDR3 is TGTGCCAGCAGGCCCTCCAGGGGGCTTGGGTACAATGAGCAGTTCTTC. Residues: CASRPSRGLGYNEQFF.

The chain employs TRBV14 and TRBJ1-2; D might be TRBD1 (5 bases). Germline CDR1 and CDR2: SGHDN and FVKESK. The length of the CDR3 is 12 residues. V lost 4 bases and J 5 bases, leaving 8 bases between the germline ends. CDR3 protein: CASSRGGYGYTF. The CDR3 DNA sequence: TGTGCCAGCAGCCGCGGGGGTTATGGCTACACCTTC.

The genes are TRBV4-1 and TRBJ2-2, with 14 nucleotides matching TRBD2. The germline V gene has CDR1 MGHRA and CDR2 YSYEKL. The junction had 11 bases not matched to a gene; V was cut back by 4 bases and J by 7 bases. The CDR3 loop spans 18 amino acids. The CDR3 loop is CASSRETSGGAEGGELFF. The CDR3 bases are TGCGCCAGCAGCCGCGAGACTAGCGGGGGGGCCGAGGGCGGGGAGCTGTTTTTT.

This rearrangement joins TRBV7-2 to TRBJ1-5, with 7 bases aligning to TRBD1. The V and J ends lost 5 bases and 5 bases, in that order; junction bases with no gene match: 6. Germline CDR1 and CDR2: SGHTA and FQGNSA. The CDR3 length is 14 residues. CDR3 nucleotides: TGTGCCAGCAGCCAGGGGGGACCGGATCAGCCCCAGCATTTT. Protein: CASSQGGPDQPQHF.

This chain links TRBV5-1 with TRBJ1-2, with 7 bases matching TRBD1. The V gene's germline CDR1 is SGHRS and CDR2 YFSETQ. Trimming took 3 bases from V and 6 from J; bases not matched to a gene: 8. The CDR3 consists of 14 residues. The CDR3 DNA sequence: TGCGCCAGCAGCTCGACAGGGAATAATGATGGCTACACCTTC. Protein: CASSSTGNNDGYTF.

V is TRBV7-9 and J is TRBJ2-5; tentatively, D is TRBD1 (6 bases). Germline V gives CDR1 SEHNR, CDR2 FQNEAQ (reference sequence). Trimming left V 11 bases short and J 3 bases short, with 19 bases between. This CDR3 spans 14 amino acids. The DNA of the CDR3 is TGTGCCGGAGCAGGGTTAGGGGGAAAAGAGACCCAGTACTTC. As protein: CAGAGLGGKETQYF.

This clone was recorded only once. The chain employs TRBV5-1 and TRBJ2-7; a possible D gene is TRBD2 (6 bases). This CDR3 region has 15 residues. The V and J ends lost 4 bases and 5 bases respectively, with 19 bases between them. Germline V gives CDR1 SGHRS, CDR2 YFSETQ. This chain's CDR3 is CASSQRDSRLDEQYF. Here the CDR3 DNA reads TGCGCCAGCAGCCAACGGGACTCTCGGTTGGACGAGCAGTACTTC.

The chain has TRBV14 and TRBJ2-7; 9 positions agree with TRBD2. Trimming took 0 bases from V and 5 from J; bases not matched to a gene: 8. CDR1 is SGHDN, CDR2 FVKESK, per germline. This CDR3 comprises 16 residues. CDR3 DNA: TGTGCCAGCAGCCAAGAACTGGCTAGCGGGGCCCACGAGCAGTACTTC. The encoded protein is CASSQELASGAHEQYF.

The J gene is TRBJ1-1, the V gene TRBV7-8, with TRBD1 matching over 7 bases. V dropped 8 bases and J dropped 2; count of bases not matched to a gene: 8. This CDR3 is 14 amino acids long. The germline CDR1 and CDR2 sequences are SGHVS and FQNEAQ. The CDR3 spells CASVADRRNTEAFF. CDR3 bases: TGTGCCAGCGTGGCGGACAGGCGAAACACTGAAGCTTTCTTT. The full variable domain, completed using reference TRBV7-8 and TRBJ1-1, is GAGVSQSPRYKVAKRGQDVALRCDPISGHVSLFWYQQALGQGPEFLTYFQNEAQLDKSGLPSDRFFAERPEGSVSTLKIQRTQQEDSAVYLCASVADRRNTEAFFGQGTRLTVV.

The CDR3 sequence: CASSIRTSGGSGELFF. The CDR3 bases are TGTGCCAGTAGTATAAGGACTAGCGGGGGTTCCGGGGAGCTGTTTTTT. V and J are TRBV19 and TRBJ2-2; 13 nucleotides line up with TRBD2. Germline V gene data show CDR1 as LNHDA and CDR2 as SQIVND (reference sequence). J lost 6 bases, V lost 2 bases, and 3 bases had no gene match. The CDR3 runs 16 residues.

In its sample, this clone was seen once. The chain links TRBV4-1 to TRBJ1-5; no clear D. Germline V gene lookup returns CDR1 MGHRA and CDR2 YSYEKL. Trimming took 1 base from V and 3 from J, leaving 7 bases between them. The CDR3 totals 14 residues. The DNA of the CDR3 is TGCGCCAGCAGCCAAGGGCGGGACAATCAGCCCCAGCATTTT. Its translation: CASSQGRDNQPQHF.

The chain is built from TRBV11-2 and TRBJ1-2, with 10 bases that match TRBD1. V was clipped by 1 base and J by 7 bases; unmatched bases: 3. The CDR3 is made up of 14 amino acids. Germline V CDR1 and CDR2: SGHAT, FQNNGV. The CDR3, as DNA: TGTGCCAGCAGCTTAGGGACAGGGGGTTTTGGCTACACCTTC. Protein sequence: CASSLGTGGFGYTF.

The genes are TRBV7-9 and TRBJ1-5; D ambiguous. Germline V gene lookup returns CDR1 SEHNR and CDR2 FQNEAQ (reference sequence). Between the trimmed V and J ends, which lost 3 bases and 5 bases, there was a span of 8 bases. CDR3 size: 13 residues. The CDR3 DNA is TGTGCCAGCAGCTTGAGTTCCCATCAGCCCCAGCATTTT. It yields the protein CASSLSSHQPQHF.

The V gene is TRBV6-5, the J gene TRBJ1-5; D unresolved. The CDR3 is made up of 13 amino acids. V gave up 6 bases and J gave up 4 bases, with 10 bases separating them. Germline-derived CDR1 and CDR2 are MNHEY and SVGAGI. In DNA form, the CDR3 reads TGTGCCAGCAGCCTCAACGGTAATCAGCCCCAGCATTTT. Encoded protein: CASSLNGNQPQHF.

The chain uses TRBV4-1 and TRBJ1-6, with 9 bases matching TRBD1. With 1 base clipped from V and 7 bases from J, the junction kept 8 bases outside the gene matches. The CDR3 length is 17 residues. CDR1 and CDR2 from the germline V gene are MGHRA and YSYEKL. The CDR3, as DNA: TGCGCCAGCAGCCAAGTAAAGGGGACAGGGACAAATTCACCCCTCCACTTT. Its protein product is CASSQVKGTGTNSPLHF.

The chain is built from TRBV19 and TRBJ1-4, with 7 bases matching TRBD1. V lost 7 bases and J lost 4; bases outside the gene matches: 9. CDR1 LNHDA and CDR2 SQIVND come from the germline V gene (reference sequence). The CDR3 runs 15 residues. CDR3 nucleotide sequence: TGTGCCAGTAACGCCCTCGGGACAGTTAATGAAAAACTGTTTTTT. Residues: CASNALGTVNEKLFF.

The CDR3 protein is CASSLTGKSGANVLTF. The CDR3 DNA sequence: TGTGCCAGCAGCTTGACGGGGAAGTCTGGGGCCAACGTCCTGACTTTC. The V call is TRBV5-6, the J call TRBJ2-6, with D maybe TRBD2 (5 bases). The CDR3 has 16 residues. Germline assignment: CDR1 SGHDT and CDR2 YYEEEE. The germline V and J ends were trimmed by 1 base and 1 base, with 9 bases remaining between them.

The rearrangement uses TRBV18 and TRBJ1-6; no clear D. The CDR3 runs to 16 residues. Trimming removed 2 bases from V and 0 bases from J, with 8 bases in between. Per germline, CDR1 KGHSH and CDR2 LQKENI. DNA of the CDR3: TGTGCCAGCTCACCAAGCAAGAGCTCCTATAATTCACCCCTCCACTTT. This translates into CASSPSKSSYNSPLHF.

The CDR3 is CASSVGGRQETQYF. CDR3 bases: TGTGCCAGCAGCGTAGGAGGAAGGCAAGAGACCCAGTACTTC. The genes are TRBV9 and TRBJ2-5; unclear D gene. The ends were cut back, 0 bases at V and 2 bases at J, with 8 bases in the middle. CDR1 is SGDLS and CDR2 is YYNGEE in the germline V gene. The CDR3 has 14 residues.

This clone was observed a handful of times. The chain has TRBV7-2 and TRBJ1-4, with D possibly matching TRBD1 (5 bases). The V end was cut by 5 bases, the J end by 4 bases, with 11 bases between. Per the germline V gene, CDR1 is SGHTA and CDR2 is FQGNSA. The CDR3 length is 14 residues. The CDR3 region is CASSQWGDNEKLFF. CDR3 sequence (DNA): TGTGCCAGCAGCCAGTGGGGGGATAATGAAAAACTGTTTTTT. Full variable domain (outside the CDR3, taken from reference TRBV7-2 and TRBJ1-4): GAGVSQSPSNKVTEKGKDVELRCDPISGHTALYWYRQSLGQGLEFLIYFQGNSAPDKSGLPSDRFSAERTGGSVSTLTIQRTQQEDSAVYLCASSQWGDNEKLFFGSGTQLSVL.

This clone was detected a few times. V is TRBV11-2 and J is TRBJ2-7; D unresolved. Trimming left V 4 bases short and J 0 bases short, with 4 bases between. Germline V gene sequence: CDR1 SGHAT, CDR2 FQNNGV. CDR3 length: 12 residues. For the CDR3, the DNA is TGTGCCAGCAGCTCCTACTCCTACGAGCAGTACTTC. Its protein is CASSSYSYEQYF.

This chain uses TRBV5-4 with TRBJ2-7; 9 nucleotides match TRBD1. V lost 2 bases and J lost 1; bases outside the gene matches: 4. In germline, CDR1 is SGHNT, CDR2 YYREEE (reference sequence). The CDR3 sequence is 15 residues long. CDR3 in amino acids: CASSLSGTGSYEQYF. As DNA, the CDR3 is TGTGCCAGCAGCTTATCAGGGACAGGGTCCTACGAGCAGTACTTC. Full variable domain (missing parts from reference TRBV5-4 and TRBJ2-7): ETGVTQSPTHLIKTRGQQVTLRCSSQSGHNTVSWYQQALGQGPQFIFQYYREEENGRGNFPPRFSGLQFPNYSSELNVNALELDDSALYLCASSLSGTGSYEQYFGPGTRLTVT.

This chain links TRBV6-5 with TRBJ2-7; 9 bases fit TRBD1. The CDR3 consists of 14 residues. V shed 6 bases and J 3 bases; nucleotides not matched to a gene: 6. The germline CDR1 and CDR2 sequences are MNHEY and SVGAGI. The DNA of the CDR3 is TGTGCCAGCAGACCCGGGACAGGGCGCTACGAGCAGTACTTC. Protein: CASRPGTGRYEQYF.

The chain carries TRBV9 and TRBJ1-2; D ambiguous. The germline V gene has CDR1 SGDLS and CDR2 YYNGEE. CDR3 length equals 14 residues. V was pared by 3 bases and J by 10 bases, with 19 bases between. CDR3 sequence: CASSALSGMGTYTF. The CDR3 nucleotides read TGTGCCAGCAGCGCCCTCAGCGGGATGGGAACCTACACCTTC.

The V and J genes are TRBV7-9 and TRBJ1-6, with D tentatively TRBD1 (5 bases). CDR1 and CDR2 from the germline V gene are SEHNR and FQNEAQ (reference sequence). CDR3 size: 12 residues. Written as DNA, the CDR3 is TGTTCCGTGGCCGGGACTCAACCGGCCCTCCACTTT. It encodes CSVAGTQPALHF.

The CDR3 DNA reads TGTGCCAGCAGGGAATCGGGAGGGACCCAGTACTTC. Its translation: CASRESGGTQYF. V is TRBV6-6 and J is TRBJ2-5; 7 nucleotides line up with TRBD2. From germline, CDR1 is MNHNY and CDR2 SVGAGI (reference sequence). The CDR3 sequence is 12 residues long. Trimming cost V 6 bases and J 7 bases; bases outside gene matches: 5.